Presented here are 29 T cell receptor beta chains from one specimen sequenced in a study of CD8 T cells in Susac syndrome. RNA amounts of about 0.5 to 1 ug underwent reverse transcription with random hexamers. TCRdb independently ran MiXCR on the immunoSEQ multiplex PCR reads; one entry per CDR3 protein. Seen here are 200,000 to 250,000 distinct CDR3 sequences, 95% observed once, and the top ten hold 0.095%. Sequencing used CD4+ T cells from PBMCs. All receptors derive from a human donor with multiple sclerosis.

The rearrangement uses TRBV5-1 and TRBJ1-2; 7 bases align to TRBD1. Losses at the gene ends were 9 bases for V and 7 bases for J; bases not matched to a gene: 9. The CDR3 loop spans 12 amino acids. Germline V gene sequence: CDR1 SGHRS, CDR2 YFSETQ. CDR3 sequence (DNA): TGCGCCACCCCAACAGGGGCGGGTGGCTACACCTTC. The encoded protein is CATPTGAGGYTF.

CDR3 region: CASSGAGTGGRNEQFF. CDR3 bases: TGTGCCAGCAGCGGGGCCGGGACAGGGGGTCGGAATGAGCAGTTCTTC. V gene TRBV9 combines with J gene TRBJ2-1; 11 bases are shared with TRBD1. CDR3 length equals 16 residues. The germline V gene encodes CDR1 SGDLS and CDR2 YYNGEE. The V segment lost 3 bases and the J segment 7 bases; nucleotides outside the gene matches: 9.

This chain joins TRBV29-1 and TRBJ1-1; D ambiguous. The V and J ends lost 4 bases and 7 bases respectively, with 19 bases between them. Germline-derived CDR1 and CDR2 are SQVTM and ANQGSEA. CDR3 length equals 14 residues. Here the CDR3 DNA reads TGCAGCGTTGTTTGGAGGCGGCCGGGTGATGAAGCTTTCTTT. Translation gives CSVVWRRPGDEAFF.

This chain links TRBV7-9 with TRBJ2-1; perhaps TRBD1 as D (5 bases). Trimming left V 3 bases short and J 1 base short, with 22 bases between. The CDR3 totals 19 residues. Germline V gene sequence: CDR1 SEHNR, CDR2 FQNEAQ (reference sequence). The CDR3: CASSFSPRMGRESYNEQFF. The CDR3 DNA is TGTGCCAGCAGCTTTTCCCCCCGCATGGGCAGGGAATCCTACAATGAGCAGTTCTTC. Full variable domain (rest looked up from reference TRBV7-9 and TRBJ2-1): DTGVSQNPRHKITKRGQNVTFRCDPISEHNRLYWYRQTLGQGPEFLTYFQNEAQLEKSRLLSDRFSAERPKGSFSTLEIQRTEQGDSAMYLCASSFSPRMGRESYNEQFFGPGTRLTVL.

The V and J genes are TRBV19 and TRBJ2-5; the match to TRBD1 covers 9 bases. The V gene end was trimmed by 2 bases and the J gene end by 2 bases; junction bases not matched to a gene: 6. This CDR3 contains 16 residues. Germline CDR1 LNHDA, CDR2 SQIVND (reference sequence). CDR3 amino acids: CASSISAQGAQETQYF. CDR3 bases: TGTGCCAGTAGTATATCCGCACAGGGGGCTCAAGAGACCCAGTACTTC.

The V gene is TRBV29-1, the J gene TRBJ2-3; 11 bases fit TRBD2. The germline V gene has CDR1 SQVTM and CDR2 ANQGSEA. The CDR3 extends over 16 amino acids. The trim removed 0 bases at V and 6 bases at J, leaving 8 bases unmatched. The CDR3 nucleotides read TGCAGCGTTGAAGATCGTCTAGCGGGGGGTCTTGATACGCAGTATTTT. Protein: CSVEDRLAGGLDTQYF.

The rearrangement joins TRBV6-1 to TRBJ2-4; TRBD1 agrees at 8 bases. This CDR3 is built from 16 residues. Trimming removed 6 bases from V and 0 bases from J; junction bases left unmatched: 7. From germline, CDR1 is MNHNS and CDR2 SASEGT. The CDR3 DNA follows: TGTGCCAGCAGCCCATGGACAGGGCTAGCCAAAAACATTCAGTACTTC. Its translation: CASSPWTGLAKNIQYF.

This rearrangement joins TRBV12-3 or TRBV12-4 to TRBJ2-2; 11 bases fit TRBD2. With V trimmed by 7 bases and J by 5 bases, 12 bases remained unmatched. CDR3 length equals 17 residues. The CDR3 loop reads CASTPASGGPGTGELFF. The CDR3, as DNA: TGTGCCAGCACCCCGGCTAGCGGGGGGCCGGGGACCGGGGAGCTGTTTTTT.

This chain joins TRBV29-1 and TRBJ1-2; 8 nucleotides align to TRBD1. Germline V gives CDR1 SQVTM, CDR2 ANQGSEA. The CDR3 runs to 16 residues. Trimming at V came to 5 bases and at J to 0 bases, leaving 11 bases not matched to a gene. The CDR3 protein is CSVLRTGSGANYGYTF. The CDR3 region has the DNA TGCAGCGTTCTCAGGACAGGGAGTGGAGCTAACTATGGCTACACCTTC.

The CDR3 bases are TGCAGCGCTACCTCGGCTAGCTCTGGAAACACCATATATTTT. It specifies CSATSASSGNTIYF. V and J are TRBV29-1 and TRBJ1-3; D remains unclear. This CDR3 contains 14 residues. CDR1 SQVTM and CDR2 ANQGSEA come from the germline V gene. The V and J ends lost 7 bases and 0 bases respectively, with 13 bases between them.

The chain carries TRBV9 and TRBJ2-3; 7 bases fit TRBD2. The germline V gene encodes CDR1 SGDLS and CDR2 YYNGEE. This CDR3 is 16 amino acids long. J gave up 2 bases and V 3 bases, and 9 bases lay outside the gene matches. The CDR3 nucleotides read TGTGCCAGCAGCGACACCGGGACTACAAACACAGATACGCAGTATTTT. It translates to CASSDTGTTNTDTQYF.

V and J are TRBV5-1 and TRBJ2-7, with 8 bases matching TRBD1. V shed 0 bases and J 7 bases; nucleotides not matched to a gene: 9. The CDR3 runs 15 residues. Germline CDR1 is SGHRS and CDR2 is YFSETQ. The CDR3, as DNA: TGCGCCAGCAGCTTGGCCGGGGGACAGGTTAGTGAGCAGTACTTC. Protein: CASSLAGGQVSEQYF.

The rearrangement links TRBV5-1 to TRBJ2-2; D may be TRBD1 (6 bases). The germline gives CDR1 SGHRS, CDR2 YFSETQ. The CDR3 contains 14 residues. Trimming stripped 2 bases from V and 4 bases from J, with 9 bases between. The CDR3 protein is CASSLQGFTGELFF. The DNA of the CDR3 is TGCGCCAGCAGCTTACAGGGCTTCACCGGGGAGCTGTTTTTT.

In nucleotides, the CDR3 is TGTGCCAGCAGCATCAGGGGCGGGACTGAAGCTTTCTTT. Translated: CASSIRGGTEAFF. This sequence joins TRBV9 and TRBJ1-1; possibly TRBD1 for D (6 bases). V was cut by 4 bases and J by 5 bases, with 12 bases left in between. This CDR3 is 13 amino acids long. Germline-derived CDR1 and CDR2 are SGDLS and YYNGEE.

The chain joins TRBV9 to TRBJ2-5; 8 bases fit TRBD2. The J segment lost 9 bases and the V segment lost 1 base, leaving 2 bases of the junction unmatched. The length of the CDR3 is 12 residues. The germline CDR1 and CDR2 sequences are SGDLS and YYNGEE. Written as DNA, the CDR3 is TGTGCCAGCAGCGTAACCGGGGGGGCCCAGTACTTC. Translated, it gives CASSVTGGAQYF.

This chain links TRBV28 with TRBJ2-1; perhaps D is TRBD1 or TRBD2 (5 bases each). Trimming shortened V by 7 bases and J by 8 bases, and 21 bases separated the two germline ends. Looked up from germline, CDR1 is MDHEN and CDR2 is SYDVKM. CDR3 length: 15 amino acids. The CDR3 loop is CASILSGGSTDEQFF. CDR3 in DNA: TGTGCCAGCATCCTCTCTGGGGGAAGTACGGATGAGCAGTTCTTC. The variable domain in full, completed from reference TRBV28 and TRBJ2-1, reads DVKVTQSSRYLVKRTGEKVFLECVQDMDHENMFWYRQDPGLGLRLIYFSYDVKMKEKGDIPEGYSVSREKKERFSLILESASTNQTSMYLCASILSGGSTDEQFFGPGTRLTVL.

The chain is built from TRBV5-4 and TRBJ2-7, with 9 bases lining up with TRBD1. Trimming cost V 4 bases and J 8 bases; bases outside gene matches: 10. Germline loops: CDR1 SGHNT, CDR2 YYREEE (reference sequence). CDR3 length: 14 residues. CDR3 protein: CASSPRTGAPKQYF. In DNA, the CDR3 is TGTGCCAGCAGCCCCCGGACAGGGGCCCCTAAGCAGTACTTC.

Points on this clonotype: Sequence at one end of the junction differs from germline and may be a read error. The chain recombines TRBV9 with TRBJ1-2; TRBD1 is a possible D gene (5 bases). Germline lookup yields CDR1 SGDLS and CDR2 YYNGEE. The CDR3 totals 13 residues. Here the CDR3 reads CASSGQGNDGYTF. Here the CDR3 DNA reads TGTGCCAGCAGCGGTCAGGGTAACGATGGCTACACCTTC. The variable domain in full, with the rest retrieved from reference TRBV9 and TRBJ1-2, is DSGVTQTPKHLITATGQRVTLRCSPRSGDLSVYWYQQSLDQGLQFLIQYYNGEERAKGNILERFSAQQFPDLHSELNLSSLELGDSALYFCASSGQGNDGYTFGSGTRLTVV.

The chain has TRBV24-1 and TRBJ2-5; D may be TRBD1 (5 bases). Germline loops: CDR1 KGHDR, CDR2 SFDVKD. Trimming stripped 5 bases from V and 9 bases from J, with 18 bases between. The CDR3 has 14 amino acids. CDR3: CATSGSQELRAQYF. In DNA form, the CDR3 reads TGTGCCACCAGTGGATCACAGGAACTAAGAGCCCAGTACTTC.

The V call is TRBV20-1, the J call TRBJ2-2, with D perhaps matching TRBD1 (6 bases). Between the trimmed V and J ends, which lost 0 bases and 5 bases, there was a span of 7 bases. The CDR3 has 13 residues. In germline, CDR1 is DFQATT, CDR2 SNEGSKA (reference sequence). The CDR3 region is CSARDTGTGELFF. CDR3 nucleotide sequence: TGCAGTGCTAGAGATACAGGGACCGGGGAGCTGTTTTTT.

The J gene is TRBJ1-1, the V gene TRBV5-4; the D gene is possibly TRBD1 (5 bases). This CDR3 has 15 amino acids. The V end lost 0 bases, the J end lost 4 bases, and 13 bases lay between the germline ends. The germline V gene encodes CDR1 SGHNT and CDR2 YYREEE (reference sequence). This CDR3 is CASSLEGARGTEAFF. The CDR3 nucleotides are TGTGCCAGCAGCTTGGAAGGGGCGAGGGGCACTGAAGCTTTCTTT.

The chain couples TRBV9 to TRBJ1-6; 9 positions match TRBD1. With V trimmed by 3 bases and J by 10 bases, 8 bases remained unmatched. CDR1 SGDLS and CDR2 YYNGEE come from the germline V gene. This CDR3 has 15 residues. The CDR3: CASSGAGQGSSPLHF. The CDR3 nucleotides read TGTGCCAGCAGCGGGGCTGGACAGGGGAGCTCACCCCTCCACTTT.

This chain links TRBV29-1 with TRBJ1-2; no clear D. CDR1 SQVTM and CDR2 ANQGSEA come from the germline V gene. The CDR3 spans 13 residues. The V end was cut by 8 bases, the J end by 4 bases, with 17 bases between. CDR3 DNA: TGCAGCACCTGGAGCCGCCACGGCTATGGCTACACCTTC. As protein: CSTWSRHGYGYTF. The entire variable domain, with the rest obtained from reference TRBV29-1 and TRBJ1-2, is as follows: SAVISQKPSRDICQRGTSLTIQCQVDSQVTMMFWYRQQPGQSLTLIATANQGSEATYESGFVIDKFPISRPNLTFSTLTVSNMSPEDSSIYLCSTWSRHGYGYTFGSGTRLTVV.

This chain links TRBV27 with TRBJ1-4; 8 bases align to TRBD1. The CDR3 is 14 amino acids. Germline V CDR1 and CDR2: MNHEY, SMNVEV (reference sequence). V lost 6 bases and J lost 5; bases outside the gene matches: 5. The CDR3 nucleotides are TGTGCCAGCAGAGGACAGGGCGGGAATGAAAAACTGTTTTTT. Translated, it gives CASRGQGGNEKLFF.

In this sample, this clonotype turned up once. This chain joins TRBV28 and TRBJ2-5, with D uncertain. V was trimmed by 1 base and J by 7 bases, leaving 10 bases between them. The CDR3 contains 13 residues. CDR1 and CDR2 (germline): MDHEN, SYDVKM. CDR3 DNA sequence: TGTGCCAGCAGTTTATCAGAAGTTGGGACCCAGTACTTC. Encoded protein: CASSLSEVGTQYF.

The chain couples TRBV28 to TRBJ2-7, with a tentative D call TRBD2 (6 bases). Germline CDR1 MDHEN, CDR2 SYDVKM. Trimming stripped 11 bases from V and 5 bases from J, with 13 bases between. This CDR3 region has 11 residues. The CDR3 is CASEGRDEQYF. CDR3 DNA sequence: TGTGCCTCGGAGGGCCGCGACGAGCAGTACTTC.

DNA of the CDR3: TGCAGCGTTGAACGTTTGACAGACTATGGCTACACCTTC. Its translation: CSVERLTDYGYTF. The rearrangement links TRBV29-1 to TRBJ1-2; possibly TRBD1 for D (5 bases). The CDR3 runs 13 residues. Germline V gene sequence: CDR1 SQVTM, CDR2 ANQGSEA. Trimming cost V 2 bases and J 3 bases, with 10 bases left between them.

J is TRBJ2-1 and V is TRBV5-1, with 10 bases matching TRBD2. Germline values: CDR1 SGHRS, CDR2 YFSETQ. The CDR3 is 15 residues long. V lost 0 bases and J lost 10; bases outside the gene matches: 7. In nucleotides, the CDR3 is TGCGCCAGCAGCTTGGTGGCTAGCGGGAGTGTAGAGCAGTTCTTC. It yields the protein CASSLVASGSVEQFF.

As for this clonotype: The conserved phenylalanine or tryptophan normally closing the CDR3 is absent here, so this likely arose from a read error. Because the CDR3's place on the DNA is in doubt, the DNA is left out and the CDR3 is given as listed by TCRdb. The chain employs TRBV29-1 and TRBJ2-2; TRBD2, the table's D call, lacks a check against the DNA. Per germline, CDR1 SQVTM and CDR2 ANQGSEA. Both ends counted, the CDR3 spans 13 residues. This CDR3 is CSVGLSGYGELFV.